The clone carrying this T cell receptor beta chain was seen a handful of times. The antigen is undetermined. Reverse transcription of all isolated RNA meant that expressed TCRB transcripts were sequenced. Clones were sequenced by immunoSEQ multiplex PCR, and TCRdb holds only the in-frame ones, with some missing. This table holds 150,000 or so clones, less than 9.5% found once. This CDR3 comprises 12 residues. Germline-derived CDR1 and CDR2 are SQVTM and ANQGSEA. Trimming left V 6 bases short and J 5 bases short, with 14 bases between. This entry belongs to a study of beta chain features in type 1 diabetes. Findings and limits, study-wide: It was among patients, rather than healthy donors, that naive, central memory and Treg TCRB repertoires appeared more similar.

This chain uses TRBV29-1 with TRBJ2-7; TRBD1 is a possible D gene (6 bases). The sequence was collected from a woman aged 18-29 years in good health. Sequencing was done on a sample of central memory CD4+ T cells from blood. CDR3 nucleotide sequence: TGCAGCGTCCAGGGGCGCTTTCACGAGCAGTACTTC. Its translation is CSVQGRFHEQYF.